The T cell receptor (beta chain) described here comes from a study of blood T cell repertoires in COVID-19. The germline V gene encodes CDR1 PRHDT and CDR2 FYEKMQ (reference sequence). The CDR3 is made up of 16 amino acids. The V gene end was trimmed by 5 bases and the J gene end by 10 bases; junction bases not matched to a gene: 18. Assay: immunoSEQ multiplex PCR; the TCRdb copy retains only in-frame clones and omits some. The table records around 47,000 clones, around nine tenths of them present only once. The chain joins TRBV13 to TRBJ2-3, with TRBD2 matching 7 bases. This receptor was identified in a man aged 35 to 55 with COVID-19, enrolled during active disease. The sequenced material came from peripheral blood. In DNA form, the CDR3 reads TGTGCCAGCAGCCCCTCGGGGAGCGGGCCTGGGGGGGCGCAGTATTTT. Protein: CASSPSGSGPGGAQYF.